The 17 T cell receptor beta chains below were found in one sample sequenced in a study of CD4 T cells in relation to SARS-CoV-2 and coronaviruses. Their target antigens are unknown. TCRdb's table, derived via immunoSEQ multiplex PCR, lists solely in-frame clones and lacks some. There are 16,000 or so clones in the sample; 80% to 85% occur only once, and about 40% lies in the top ten. CD4+ T cells from unexposed donors were obtained before the COVID-19 pandemic (2011-2018). The cells were cultured for around ten days before CD4+ T cells were isolated. Source material: CD4+ T cells from PBMCs, cultured in vitro. Every receptor here comes from a human donor in good health.

V gene TRBV7-9 combines with J gene TRBJ2-3; D remains unclear. The ends were cut back, 2 bases at V and 3 bases at J, with 9 bases in the middle. CDR3 length equals 14 residues. Germline CDR1 SEHNR, CDR2 FQNEAQ (reference sequence). The CDR3 region has the DNA TGTGCCAGCAGCTTAAGGGCGGTTACAGATACGCAGTATTTT. It specifies CASSLRAVTDTQYF. The whole variable domain, filled in from reference TRBV7-9 and TRBJ2-3, reads DTGVSQNPRHKITKRGQNVTFRCDPISEHNRLYWYRQTLGQGPEFLTYFQNEAQLEKSRLLSDRFSAERPKGSFSTLEIQRTEQGDSAMYLCASSLRAVTDTQYFGPGTRLTVL.

The genes are TRBV10-3 and TRBJ1-1; D is possibly TRBD1 (5 bases). Germline V gene data show CDR1 as ENHRY and CDR2 as SYGVKD. V was trimmed by 4 bases and J by 0 bases, leaving 9 bases between them. This CDR3 region has 14 residues. The CDR3 loop is CAISGGELNTEAFF. The CDR3 DNA sequence: TGTGCCATCAGTGGGGGGGAGCTGAACACTGAAGCTTTCTTT.

This clone has a single count. The chain uses TRBV6-5 and TRBJ2-5, with 10 nucleotides matching TRBD1. Germline V CDR1 and CDR2: MNHEY, SVGAGI. V lost 4 bases and J lost 0; bases outside the gene matches: 2. The length of the CDR3 is 15 residues. DNA for the CDR3: TGTGCCAGCAGTTGGACAGGGGGGTACCAAGAGACCCAGTACTTC. Its translation is CASSWTGGYQETQYF.

This clone has more than one count but fewer than ten. The rearrangement uses TRBV6-5 and TRBJ1-5; maybe TRBD1 (5 bases). Germline-derived CDR1 and CDR2 are MNHEY and SVGAGI. The CDR3 has 13 amino acids. V gave up 7 bases and J gave up 4 bases, with 11 bases separating them. The CDR3 region is CASTRRVNQPQHF. DNA of the CDR3: TGTGCCAGCACGCGCAGGGTAAATCAGCCCCAGCATTTT.

V and J are TRBV29-1 and TRBJ2-6, with a weak D call TRBD2 (5 bases). The CDR3 consists of 16 residues. The germline gives CDR1 SQVTM, CDR2 ANQGSEA. Trimming took off 5 bases at V and 0 bases at J, with 14 bases between the two ends. This CDR3 reads CSVFGREPSGANVLTF. The CDR3 DNA reads as TGCAGCGTTTTTGGACGGGAACCCTCTGGGGCCAACGTCCTGACTTTC.

The genes are TRBV18 and TRBJ1-1; D not resolved. The germline V gene encodes CDR1 KGHSH and CDR2 LQKENI. V shed 6 bases and J shed 0 bases, with 8 bases lying between them. The CDR3 has 13 residues. This CDR3 reads CASSQDLNTEAFF. DNA of the CDR3: TGTGCCAGCTCTCAAGACCTGAACACTGAAGCTTTCTTT.

This chain uses TRBV7-6 with TRBJ1-6; tentatively, D is TRBD1 (5 bases). This CDR3 comprises 15 residues. Germline CDR1 reads SGHVS; CDR2 reads FNYEAQ. Trimming cost V 5 bases and J 9 bases, with 17 bases left between them. CDR3 bases: TGTGCCAGCAGCCAAGACGGGGGAATTTCTTCACCCCTCCACTTT. Translating it yields CASSQDGGISSPLHF.

This clone was counted a few times. This sequence joins TRBV6-5 and TRBJ1-1; D remains unclear. V lost 2 bases and J 1 base, leaving 11 bases between the germline ends. Germline CDR1 and CDR2: MNHEY and SVGAGI. The CDR3 spans 15 residues. The CDR3 region is CASSYGRPTNTEAFF. CDR3 sequence (DNA): TGTGCCAGCAGTTACGGCAGACCCACGAACACTGAAGCTTTCTTT.

The chain employs TRBV6-5 and TRBJ2-7; D is unresolved. From germline, CDR1 is MNHEY and CDR2 SVGAGI. CDR3 length: 13 amino acids. V lost 6 bases, J lost 3 bases, and 12 bases lay in between. As DNA, the CDR3 is TGTGCCAGCAGGAGAGAAGCCCTCTACGAGCAGTACTTC. This gives the protein CASRREALYEQYF.

The chain recombines TRBV6-5 with TRBJ1-6; TRBD1 matches 7 bases. CDR3 length: 15 residues. The V and J ends lost 6 bases and 1 base, in that order; junction bases with no gene match: 3. Germline loops: CDR1 MNHEY, CDR2 SVGAGI. The CDR3 DNA follows: TGTGCCAGCAGGCGACAGGGTTCCTATAATTCACCCCTCCACTTT. Its translation: CASRRQGSYNSPLHF.

The chain joins TRBV29-1 to TRBJ2-3; 7 bases are a match to TRBD1. The CDR3 extends over 14 amino acids. V dropped 3 bases and J dropped 4; count of bases not matched to a gene: 7. Per the germline V gene, CDR1 is SQVTM and CDR2 is ANQGSEA. For the CDR3, the DNA is TGCAGCGTTGATGGCAGGGGGTTTGCAGATACGCAGTATTTT. Translated: CSVDGRGFADTQYF.

This rearrangement joins TRBV11-2 to TRBJ2-3; D gene unclear. The V end was cut by 5 bases, the J end by 7 bases, with 10 bases between. The germline V gene has CDR1 SGHAT and CDR2 FQNNGV. The CDR3 covers 12 residues. The CDR3 DNA reads as TGTGCCAGCAGCATCCCCTCGAATACGCAGTATTTT. This codes for CASSIPSNTQYF.

This clone was recorded once. J is TRBJ2-2 and V is TRBV9; D remains ambiguous. The germline CDR1 and CDR2 sequences are SGDLS and YYNGEE. The V and J ends lost 0 bases and 4 bases respectively, with 7 bases between them. CDR3 size: 14 residues. The CDR3 DNA reads as TGTGCCAGCAGCGTAGACCCAGTCACCGGGGAGCTGTTTTTT. Translation: CASSVDPVTGELFF.

The J gene is TRBJ1-2, the V gene TRBV2, with D possibly TRBD1 on 6 matching bases. The V and J ends lost 3 bases and 3 bases respectively, with 8 bases between them. Germline V CDR1 and CDR2: SNHLY, FYNNEI. The CDR3 spans 13 residues. CDR3 coding DNA: TGTGCCAGCAGTGAGAACAGGGACTATGGCTACACCTTC. This encodes CASSENRDYGYTF.

This chain links TRBV6-4 with TRBJ2-5, with TRBD1 matching over 8 bases. After removal of 5 bases from V and 4 bases from J, the junction contained 3 bases not matched to a gene. Germline V gene sequence: CDR1 MRHNA, CDR2 SNTAGT. The CDR3 has 13 amino acids. The CDR3 is CASSRDRGETQYF. The CDR3 coding sequence is TGTGCCAGCAGTCGTGACAGGGGAGAGACCCAGTACTTC.

This sequence joins TRBV19 and TRBJ2-4; D is undetermined. This CDR3 comprises 15 residues. Germline V CDR1 and CDR2: LNHDA, SQIVND (reference sequence). Trimming removed 2 bases from V and 0 bases from J, with 8 bases in between. CDR3 in DNA: TGTGCCAGTAGTATATCCGCCCCAGCCAAAAACATTCAGTACTTC. This encodes CASSISAPAKNIQYF.

The rearrangement links TRBV19 to TRBJ2-5; TRBD1 matches 9 bases. In germline, CDR1 is LNHDA, CDR2 SQIVND (reference sequence). The CDR3 has 16 amino acids. J was trimmed by 4 bases and V by 6 bases; bases with no gene match: 12. The CDR3 protein is CASSPSQGAWGETQYF. For the CDR3, the DNA is TGTGCCAGTAGCCCCTCACAGGGGGCTTGGGGAGAGACCCAGTACTTC.